A selection of T cell receptor beta chains follows, all from one sample in a study of control samples from healthy donors and cancer patients. The data were produced by immunoSEQ multiplex PCR, yet TCRdb's version contains in-frame clones alone and is incomplete. The sample consists of about 25,000 clones, roughly 85% of them appearing once. The specimen was PBMCs. Every receptor here comes from a woman in her sixties or seventies with head and neck cancer. The CDR3 runs from the conserved cysteine through the conserved F or W. The D gene is left open where the match is weak. The size of a clone is reported for some rows only, either as once, few or many, or as a class for expanded clones.

TRBV11-3	once	TRBJ2-3	.	CASSGDSTDTQYF	TGTGCCAGCAGCGGGGACAGCACAGATACGCAGTATTTT
TRBV3-1/TRBV3-2	.	TRBJ2-7	.	CASSQASYEQYF	TGTGCCAGCAGCCAAGCGAGCTACGAGCAGTACTTC
TRBV20-1	.	TRBJ2-4	.	CSAGQGGIQYF	TGCAGTGCCGGCCAGGGGGGCATTCAGTACTTC
TRBV7-2	.	TRBJ2-1	.	CASSFSEPINEQFF	TGTGCCAGCAGCTTTTCGGAACCTATCAATGAGCAGTTCTTC
TRBV10-1	.	TRBJ1-1	.	CASSDQGSRNEAFF	TGCGCCAGCAGTGACCAGGGGAGTCGGAATGAAGCTTTCTTT
TRBV14	once	TRBJ2-3	.	CASSQFTVADTQYF	TGTGCCAGCAGCCAATTTACAGTGGCAGATACGCAGTATTTT
TRBV5-5	.	TRBJ1-3	.	CASSFWTIGGGNTIYF	TGTGCCAGCAGCTTTTGGACGATTGGGGGTGGAAACACCATATATTTT
TRBV27	.	TRBJ1-5	TRBD1	CASSQRGQHSNQPQHF	TGTGCCAGCAGTCAAAGGGGACAGCATAGCAATCAGCCCCAGCATTTT
TRBV9	.	TRBJ1-2	TRBD1	CASSVDDRGYGYTF	TGTGCCAGCAGCGTAGATGACAGGGGCTATGGCTACACCTTC
TRBV20-1	.	TRBJ2-5	.	CSAQIEETQYF	TGCAGTGCCCAGATTGAAGAGACCCAGTACTTC
TRBV9	.	TRBJ1-1	.	CASGRGRNENTEAFF	TGTGCCAGCGGTCGGGGCAGAAATGAAAACACTGAAGCTTTCTTT
TRBV6-1	.	TRBJ2-7	.	CASSELEESPYEQYF	TGTGCCAGCAGTGAACTGGAAGAATCCCCCTACGAGCAGTACTTC
TRBV5-8	.	TRBJ2-3	.	CASSLEGTDTQYF	TGTGCCAGCAGCTTGGAAGGCACAGATACGCAGTATTTT
TRBV11-2	.	TRBJ2-3	.	CASSKLDTQYF	TGTGCCAGCAGCAAGTTAGATACGCAGTATTTT
TRBV6-2/TRBV6-3	.	TRBJ2-3	TRBD2	CASSYGRLAGGKDTQYF	TGTGCCAGCAGTTACGGGAGGCTAGCGGGGGGGAAAGATACGCAGTATTTT
TRBV19	.	TRBJ1-4	.	CASSVLGAQEKLFF	TGTGCCAGTAGTGTGCTGGGGGCCCAGGAAAAACTGTTTTTT
TRBV5-1	few	TRBJ2-2	TRBD1	CASSLESAGQGAGELFF	TGCGCCAGCAGCTTGGAGTCTGCGGGACAGGGCGCCGGGGAGCTGTTTTTT
TRBV6-1	.	TRBJ1-3	.	CASREAQGPSGNTIYF	TGTGCCAGCAGGGAAGCACAGGGCCCCTCTGGAAACACCATATATTTT
TRBV19	few	TRBJ2-7	TRBD2	CASSSRWVAGESEQYF	TGTGCCAGTAGTAGCCGGTGGGTAGCGGGAGAAAGCGAGCAGTACTTC
TRBV11-3	.	TRBJ1-4	.	CASSSRGGANEKLFF	TGTGCCAGCAGCTCCAGAGGCGGAGCTAATGAAAAACTGTTTTTT
TRBV12-3/TRBV12-4	.	TRBJ1-1	.	CASSWSRNTEAFF	TGTGCCAGCAGTTGGAGTAGGAACACTGAAGCTTTCTTT
TRBV2	once	TRBJ1-2	.	CASMGYTF	TGTGCCAGCATGGGCTACACCTTC
TRBV10-3	.	TRBJ1-6	.	CAISDGQRNSPLHF	TGTGCCATCAGCGACGGTCAGCGAAATTCACCCCTCCACTTT
TRBV6-5	.	TRBJ1-4	TRBD1	CASSPGQAINEKLFF	TGTGCCAGCAGTCCTGGACAGGCGATTAATGAAAAACTGTTTTTT
TRBV6-2/TRBV6-3	.	TRBJ1-5	TRBD1	CASSKGQGNQPQHF	TGTGCCAGCAGTAAGGGACAGGGGAATCAGCCCCAGCATTTT